Following are 27 T cell receptor beta chains from one sample sequenced in a study of T cell changes during pregnancy in multiple sclerosis. The table came from immunoSEQ multiplex PCR; TCRdb's copy has only in-frame clones and leaves some out. In the table there are about 60,000 clones, 80% to 95% of which are singletons. Sequencing was performed on peripheral blood, taken in the first trimester of pregnancy. Source of these receptors: a female donor with multiple sclerosis, enrolled in a pregnancy study.

The V call is TRBV29-1, the J call TRBJ2-5; 12 positions match TRBD2. The germline CDR1 and CDR2 sequences are SQVTM and ANQGSEA. This CDR3 has 16 amino acids. V shed 1 base, J shed 7 bases, and the junction held 10 bases outside the gene matches. CDR3 coding DNA: TGCAGCGTTGAAGGTGGCCTAGCGGGGGGGGTTGGGACCCAGTACTTC. Translation gives CSVEGGLAGGVGTQYF.

V and J are TRBV5-1 and TRBJ2-5; 8 nucleotides align to TRBD2. The junction had 12 bases not matched to a gene; V was cut back by 3 bases and J by 5 bases. CDR3 size: 16 residues. Germline V gives CDR1 SGHRS, CDR2 YFSETQ. In nucleotides, the CDR3 is TGCGCCAGCAGCTCGGAGGGGCGGGGGGACTCGGAGACCCAGTACTTC. It is translated as CASSSEGRGDSETQYF.

This chain connects TRBV7-2 to TRBJ2-5, with a tentative D call TRBD1 (6 bases). Per germline, CDR1 SGHTA and CDR2 FQGNSA. The CDR3 loop spans 14 amino acids. V dropped 2 bases and J dropped 1 base, with 8 bases sitting between them. CDR3 residues: CASSLSRGQETQYF. The CDR3 region has the DNA TGTGCCAGCAGCTTATCCAGGGGCCAAGAGACCCAGTACTTC.

In DNA, the CDR3 is TGTGCCAGCAACTCGGACAGGATGAACACTGAAGCTTTCTTT. This codes for CASNSDRMNTEAFF. The rearrangement joins TRBV4-2 to TRBJ1-1; 7 positions match TRBD1. This CDR3 is built from 14 residues. With V trimmed by 7 bases and J by 0 bases, 5 bases remained unmatched. Germline V gives CDR1 LGHNA, CDR2 YNFKEQ.

This sequence joins TRBV9 and TRBJ1-5, with a tentative D call TRBD1 (6 bases). The CDR3 has 15 amino acids. Trimming pared 4 bases from V and 4 bases from J, leaving 15 bases between. Germline V CDR1 and CDR2: SGDLS, YYNGEE. The CDR3 DNA reads as TGTGCCAGCAGCCCCTTGCCCGGACAGAATCAGCCCCAGCATTTT. Amino acid sequence: CASSPLPGQNQPQHF. The full variable domain, its missing parts supplied by reference TRBV9 and TRBJ1-5, is DSGVTQTPKHLITATGQRVTLRCSPRSGDLSVYWYQQSLDQGLQFLIQYYNGEERAKGNILERFSAQQFPDLHSELNLSSLELGDSALYFCASSPLPGQNQPQHFGDGTRLSIL.

By share, this clone ranks as medium-sized. This chain uses TRBV23-1 with TRBJ1-2; D may be TRBD1 (5 bases). TRBV23-1 is known as an ORF, though its function is uncertain. The length of the CDR3 is 15 residues. Trimming cost V 4 bases and J 4 bases, with 16 bases left between them. In DNA, the CDR3 is TGCGCCAGCAGTCGGGGCCGAGTTATGAGCTATGGCTACACCTTC. Amino acid sequence: CASSRGRVMSYGYTF.

The CDR3: CASSLQLAGGETQYF. CDR3 bases: TGTGCCAGCAGCTTGCAGCTAGCGGGGGGGGAGACCCAGTACTTC. The chain is built from TRBV5-6 and TRBJ2-5, with 12 bases matching TRBD2. V dropped 1 base and J dropped 5; count of bases not matched to a gene: 3. CDR3 size: 15 residues. Per germline, CDR1 SGHDT and CDR2 YYEEEE.

The rearrangement joins TRBV6-1 to TRBJ1-2; D remains ambiguous. Trimming took 3 bases from V and 3 from J, leaving 5 bases between them. Looked up from germline, CDR1 is MNHNS and CDR2 is SASEGT. CDR3 length: 12 amino acids. The CDR3 spells CASSEAYYGYTF. The CDR3, as DNA: TGTGCCAGCAGTGAGGCCTACTATGGCTACACCTTC.

This chain links TRBV7-3 with TRBJ2-1, with a possible D match to TRBD2 (6 bases). Trimming removed 5 bases at V and 6 bases at J, with 17 bases between. The CDR3 runs 15 residues. Germline V lookup: CDR1 SGHTA, CDR2 FQGTGA. This CDR3 is CASSLYSGFLNEQFF. The CDR3 nucleotides read TGTGCCAGCAGCCTCTATAGCGGTTTCCTCAATGAGCAGTTCTTC.

This clone was detected once. The J gene is TRBJ1-4, the V gene TRBV5-4; 9 nucleotides line up with TRBD1. The germline V gene has CDR1 SGHNT and CDR2 YYREEE (reference sequence). V gave up 4 bases and J gave up 7 bases; unmatched junction bases: 14. The CDR3 sequence is 17 residues long. CDR3 nucleotide sequence: TGTGCCAGCAGCCAAGAAGAGGGGGGACAGGGCCGTGAAAAACTGTTTTTT. Translated, it gives CASSQEEGGQGREKLFF.

V gene TRBV4-3 combines with J gene TRBJ2-4; 7 bases fit TRBD2. The CDR3 length is 18 residues. The J segment lost 3 bases and the V segment lost 1 base, leaving 12 bases of the junction unmatched. CDR1 LGHNA and CDR2 YSLEER come from the germline V gene. The CDR3 here is CASSQGEGLGGSKNIQYF. CDR3 sequence (DNA): TGCGCCAGCAGCCAAGGGGAAGGGTTGGGAGGGAGCAAAAACATTCAGTACTTC.

The chain links TRBV19 to TRBJ1-2; a possible D gene is TRBD1 (5 bases). The CDR3 has 16 amino acids. The germline gives CDR1 LNHDA, CDR2 SQIVND (reference sequence). V lost 1 base and J lost 2, with 14 bases in between. The CDR3 loop reads CASSIVGGAQNYGYTF. DNA for the CDR3: TGTGCCAGTAGTATAGTAGGAGGGGCGCAAAACTATGGCTACACCTTC.

This clone was seen only once. V is TRBV12-5 and J is TRBJ2-5; 7 bases fit TRBD1. This CDR3 has 13 amino acids. Germline trimming cut 3 bases from V and 2 bases from J; bases unmatched to any gene: 0. The germline gives CDR1 LGHNT, CDR2 FRNRAP. The CDR3 sequence is CASGFRGQETQYF. CDR3 bases: TGTGCTAGTGGTTTCAGGGGGCAAGAGACCCAGTACTTC.

The gene calls are TRBV7-3 and TRBJ2-1; TRBD2 is a possible D gene (6 bases). The CDR3 totals 13 residues. V was shortened by 5 bases and J by 7 bases, with 12 bases between the two germline ends. Per the germline V gene, CDR1 is SGHTA and CDR2 is FQGTGA. This CDR3 is CASSAGTLNEQFF. Written as DNA, the CDR3 is TGTGCCAGCAGCGCCGGGACTTTAAATGAGCAGTTCTTC.

This clone showed up just once. The CDR3 loop reads CASSLVSRVGEQYF. The DNA of the CDR3 is TGTGCCAGCAGCTTGGTTAGCAGGGTAGGGGAGCAGTACTTC. The chain employs TRBV5-5 and TRBJ2-7; possible D gene TRBD1, 5 bases. CDR1 is SGHKS and CDR2 is YYEKEE in the germline V gene (reference sequence). V was cut by 0 bases and J by 7 bases, with 14 bases left in between. The CDR3 runs to 14 residues.

With regard to this clone: The limits of the CDR3 on the DNA are not certain, so only TCRdb's listed CDR3 is given. V is TRBV6-5 and J is TRBJ2-1; the D call in the table, TRBD2, was not verified against the DNA. Germline V gene lookup returns CDR1 MNHEY and CDR2 SVGAGI. The CDR3 has 15 residues if both end residues are counted. This CDR3 reads CASSSSGSSYNEQFF.

The V gene is TRBV7-9, the J gene TRBJ1-5, with a tentative D call TRBD1 (5 bases). Germline CDR1 reads SEHNR; CDR2 reads FQNEAQ (reference sequence). V gave up 5 bases and J gave up 4 bases, with 12 bases separating them. The CDR3 is made up of 14 amino acids. The CDR3 nucleotides read TGTGCCAGCAGCCCCGACAGCCAAAATCAGCCCCAGCATTTT. Its translation: CASSPDSQNQPQHF.

This clone occurred once. This sequence joins TRBV21-1 and TRBJ2-7; the table's D call of TRBD1 was not tested on the DNA. TRBV21-1 is a pseudogene segment. The CDR3 extends over 16 amino acids. CDR3 nucleotide sequence: TGTGCCAGCAGCACCGAAAAAGGGGACACTCAATACGAGCAGTACTTC. Amino acids: CASSTEKGDTQYEQYF.

The chain uses TRBV18 and TRBJ2-7; D possibly corresponds to TRBD1 (7 bases). Trimming pared 0 bases from V and 5 bases from J, leaving 14 bases between. The CDR3 contains 15 residues. Germline-derived CDR1 and CDR2 are KGHSH and LQKENI. The CDR3 protein is CASSPPSQGGDEQYF. The CDR3 bases are TGTGCCAGCTCACCACCGAGCCAGGGGGGAGACGAGCAGTACTTC.

V usage is TRBV7-2 and J usage is TRBJ2-2; D gene uncertain. This CDR3 has 15 residues. Looked up from germline, CDR1 is SGHTA and CDR2 is FQGNSA. The ends were cut back, 0 bases at V and 1 base at J, with 6 bases in the middle. CDR3 residues: CASSLAPVNTGELFF. CDR3 sequence (DNA): TGTGCCAGCAGCTTAGCCCCGGTGAACACCGGGGAGCTGTTTTTT.

The chain couples TRBV4-3 to TRBJ1-6, with D possibly TRBD1 on 5 matching bases. Germline V lookup: CDR1 LGHNA, CDR2 YSLEER. The CDR3 totals 15 residues. With 5 bases removed from V and 1 base from J, the gap between germline ends came to 9 bases. The CDR3 loop is CASSRQRSYNSPLHF. In DNA, the CDR3 is TGCGCCAGCAGCAGACAGAGGTCCTATAATTCACCCCTCCACTTT.

This rearrangement joins TRBV2 to TRBJ2-3; D unresolved. The CDR3 covers 17 residues. Between the trimmed V and J ends, which lost 2 bases and 1 base, there was a span of 16 bases. Germline V CDR1 and CDR2: SNHLY, FYNNEI. Written as DNA, the CDR3 is TGTGCCAGCAGTGAAAATGGTCAGGATCCCCGCACAGATACGCAGTATTTT. Translating it yields CASSENGQDPRTDTQYF.

This chain uses TRBV6-5 with TRBJ2-7; a weak D match, TRBD1 (6 bases). The CDR3 has 14 amino acids. Germline V CDR1 and CDR2: MNHEY, SVGAGI. V was shortened by 0 bases and J by 6 bases, with 12 bases between the two germline ends. The CDR3 here is CASSYSTQGSEQYF. The CDR3 DNA follows: TGTGCCAGCAGTTACTCGACGCAGGGGAGCGAGCAGTACTTC.

This clone was counted once. The CDR3 reads CASSRTDAPHQPQHF. The CDR3 DNA reads as TGTGCCAGCAGTCGGACTGACGCGCCTCATCAGCCCCAGCATTTT. The chain uses TRBV6-5 and TRBJ1-5, with D hard to call. V was pared by 5 bases and J by 5 bases, with 16 bases between. The CDR3 consists of 15 residues. The germline gives CDR1 MNHEY, CDR2 SVGAGI.

The chain uses TRBV9 and TRBJ2-5, with no clear D. Looked up from germline, CDR1 is SGDLS and CDR2 is YYNGEE. The CDR3 length is 14 residues. V lost 6 bases and J 4 bases, leaving 16 bases between the germline ends. In DNA form, the CDR3 reads TGTGCCAGCAACCTTGACCGGCCGGGAGAGACCCAGTACTTC. This codes for CASNLDRPGETQYF. The full variable domain, completed using reference TRBV9 and TRBJ2-5, is DSGVTQTPKHLITATGQRVTLRCSPRSGDLSVYWYQQSLDQGLQFLIQYYNGEERAKGNILERFSAQQFPDLHSELNLSSLELGDSALYFCASNLDRPGETQYFGPGTRLLVL.

The CDR3 loop reads CASSQVLDRVEYF. The DNA of the CDR3 is TGTGCCAGCAGCCAAGTGTTGGACAGGGTTGAGTATTTT. The rearrangement links TRBV4-2 to TRBJ2-3; 8 bases are a match to TRBD1. The CDR3 runs 13 residues. Trimming at V came to 1 base and at J to 13 bases, leaving 7 bases not matched to a gene. Germline V gives CDR1 LGHNA, CDR2 YNFKEQ.

About this clone: Within the sample, other DNA sequences also encode this same CDR3. The rearrangement uses TRBV1 and TRBJ2-6; TRBD1, the table's D call, was not compared with the DNA. TRBV1 is an annotated pseudogene. The CDR3 length is 18 residues. CDR3 sequence (DNA): TGTACCAGCAGCCCCCCGGCAGGGGGAATATGTGGGGCCAACGTCCTGACTTTC. This encodes CTSSPPAGGICGANVLTF.